This T cell receptor (beta chain) was captured by sequencing in a study of naive and memory T cell subsets. Findings and caveats of the study: Over 85% of naive TCR sequences appeared only once after error correction, unlike memory subsets.

V lost 5 bases, J lost 4 bases, and 14 bases lay in between. Germline V gene sequence: CDR1 MNHEY, CDR2 SVGEGT. CDR3 length equals 15 residues. The beta constant-region primer was an equimolar mix of two oligonucleotides covering TRBC1 and TRBC2. An oligonucleotide with the SP2 primer and a 12-nucleotide UMI was ligated to the cDNA 3' end. TCRdb re-called the UMI-ligation and nested PCR reads with MiXCR, one entry per CDR3 protein. The sample has about 85,000 distinct CDR3 sequences, roughly 14% seen once; the top ten hold 0.75% to 0.95%. Comments on this clonotype: The antigen is undetermined.

The source is a human donor in good health. Sequenced input: central memory CD4+ T cells from blood. The rearrangement joins TRBV6-2 or TRBV6-3 to TRBJ1-4; tentatively, D is TRBD1 (5 bases). The CDR3 nucleotides are TGTGCCAGCAGTAGAATGAACAGGATTAATGAAAAACTGTTTTTT. This translates into CASSRMNRINEKLFF.